Reported below is one T cell receptor beta chain. A junction end diverges from the germline sequence, so it may reflect a read error. CDR3 length: 15 amino acids. Germline values: CDR1 LNHNV, CDR2 YYDKDF (reference sequence). These data belong to a study of T cells of healthy individuals. One entry per CDR3 protein results from TCRdb running MiXCR on the 5' RACE reads. The sample has about 82,000 distinct CDR3 sequences, roughly 5% seen once. The clonotype was recovered from a female donor in good health. The J gene is TRBJ2-7, the V gene TRBV15; the match to TRBD2 covers 10 bases. CDR3 sequence: CATRMTSGHSYEQYF. Here the CDR3 DNA reads TGTGCCACCAGAATGACTAGCGGGCACTCCTACGAACAGTACTTC.